A single sample gave rise to the 20 T cell receptor beta chains below, sequenced in a study of tumor-infiltrating lymphocytes in primary liver carcinoma. Synthesis of TCR beta cDNA was carried out from approximately 470 ng total RNA with a constant-region primer. Three rounds of nested multiplex PCR with slightly modified ARM-PCR produced TCR beta libraries. Investigators reported that the first two PCR rounds, at 10 cycles each, used TRBV1-TRBV30 forward primers with a C-beta reverse primer. TCRdb itself ran the multiplex PCR reads through MiXCR, one entry per CDR3 protein. The sample lists around 190,000 distinct CDR3 sequences; roughly 80% were seen once. Co-extraction of RNA and DNA was performed on roughly 17-32 mg of unsorted bulk tissue. Sequencing input: tumor tissue from primary liver carcinoma. These receptors originate from a man aged 40-55 years with primary liver carcinoma and hepatitis B virus infection.

Note on this clonotype: The junction does not match germline at one end; this may be a read error. The chain's CDR3 is CATSKRKYNEQFF. The CDR3 coding sequence is TGTGCCACCAGTAAGCGGAAATACAATGAGCAGTTCTTC. The chain combines TRBV6-1 with TRBJ2-1, with D perhaps TRBD2 (5 bases). This CDR3 has 13 amino acids. CDR1 is MNHNS and CDR2 is SASEGT in the germline V gene.

With regard to this clonotype: Mismatch with germline at one junction end may stem from a read error. The chain has TRBV7-8 and TRBJ2-4; D is ambiguous. CDR1 is SGHVS, CDR2 FQNEAQ, per germline. The CDR3 is 18 residues long. For the CDR3, the DNA is TGTACCAGCAGCTTAGGGTGGCGGTCGCGTTTGGGTAAAAACATTCAGTACTTC. It yields the protein CTSSLGWRSRLGKNIQYF. The whole variable domain, remainder taken from reference TRBV7-8 and TRBJ2-4, is GAGVSQSPRYKVAKRGQDVALRCDPISGHVSLFWYQQALGQGPEFLTYFQNEAQLDKSGLPSDRFFAERPEGSVSTLKIQRTQQEDSAVYLCTSSLGWRSRLGKNIQYFGAGTRLSVL.

The rearrangement uses TRBV29-1 and TRBJ2-7, with 11 bases aligning to TRBD1. This CDR3 spans 14 amino acids. The germline CDR1 and CDR2 sequences are SQVTM and ANQGSEA. The CDR3, as DNA: TGCAGTGTTCTCCCCGGGACAGGGGGGTACGAGCAGTACTTC. Translated: CSVLPGTGGYEQYF.

In the case of this clonotype: Its ends do not fully match the called genes, so a read error is possible. The chain recombines TRBV11-2 with TRBJ1-1, with 7 bases that match TRBD1. Germline values: CDR1 SGHAT, CDR2 FQNNGV. This CDR3 comprises 13 residues. CDR3 residues: CASRRGQNTGALF. The DNA for the CDR3 is TGTGCCAGCAGGAGGGGACAGAACACTGGAGCCTTATTT.

For this clonotype: At one boundary the junction diverges from the germline segment, which might be a read error. The chain links TRBV10-1 to TRBJ2-7; weak D call: TRBD2 (5 bases). Per germline, CDR1 WNHNN and CDR2 SYGVQD (reference sequence). The CDR3 sequence is 14 residues long. CDR3 sequence (DNA): TGCGCCACCAGTCCCGGGGAAATGATCTACGAGCAGTACTTC. As protein: CATSPGEMIYEQYF.

To note about this clonotype: A read error may account for a junction end that differs from germline. V is TRBV29-1 and J is TRBJ2-5; 9 nucleotides match TRBD1. In germline, CDR1 is SQVTM, CDR2 ANQGSEA. This CDR3 comprises 12 residues. Here the CDR3 reads CCVRGTGETQYF. The CDR3, as DNA: TGCTGCGTGCGGGGGACAGGGGAGACCCAGTACTTC.

Regarding this clonotype: One end of the junction does not line up with germline, which may come from a read error. The chain combines TRBV6-5 with TRBJ1-1; D gene ambiguous. The CDR3 is made up of 13 amino acids. The germline gives CDR1 MNHEY, CDR2 SVGAGI. In DNA form, the CDR3 reads TGTGCCAGCAGTTCCTCAATAAACACTGAAGGTTTTTTT. Translated, it gives CASSSSINTEGFF.

This chain joins TRBV2 and TRBJ1-6, with D unresolved. Germline V gene sequence: CDR1 SNHLY, CDR2 FYNNEI. V lost 8 bases and J lost 0, with 14 bases in between. CDR3 length: 16 residues. DNA of the CDR3: TGTGCCAGCTGCCTACTGGAAAACTCCTATAATTCACCCCTCCACTTT. It is translated as CASCLLENSYNSPLHF.

Notes on this clonotype: The junction departs from germline at one end; a sequencing error may be responsible. The chain recombines TRBV5-4 with TRBJ2-2; 7 bases map to TRBD2. The CDR3 covers 15 residues. Germline V gene sequence: CDR1 SGHNT, CDR2 YYREEE (reference sequence). The CDR3 spells CASSWDYFITGELFF. DNA of the CDR3: TGTGCCAGCAGCTGGGACTACTTCATCACCGGGGAACTGTTTTTT.

In this sample, this clonotype turned up once. The rearrangement links TRBV12-3 or TRBV12-4 to TRBJ1-2; D unclear. This CDR3 has 12 residues. V was shortened by 1 base and J by 7 bases, with 7 bases between the two germline ends. The CDR3 here is CASSLVGFGYTF. CDR3 nucleotide sequence: TGTGCCAGCAGTTTAGTAGGCTTTGGCTACACCTTC.

CDR3 amino acids: CSVQTSGSRKDTQYF. CDR3 DNA: TGCAGCGTACAGACTAGCGGGAGTAGGAAGGATACGCAGTATTTT. V is TRBV29-1 and J is TRBJ2-3; 12 bases are a match to TRBD2. CDR3 length: 15 residues. Germline CDR1 reads SQVTM; CDR2 reads ANQGSEA. Trimming removed 6 bases from V and 6 bases from J; junction bases left unmatched: 10.

Of note for this clonotype: Germline and junction disagree at one end, which may indicate a read error. This sequence joins TRBV12-3 or TRBV12-4 and TRBJ1-2; 9 bases line up with TRBD1. CDR3 length: 15 residues. The CDR3 sequence is CTSSLPGQGKRGYIF. CDR3 in DNA: TGTACCAGCAGTTTGCCGGGACAGGGAAAGCGTGGCTACATTTTC.

V and J are TRBV5-1 and TRBJ2-1; tentative D call: TRBD2 (7 bases). Germline values: CDR1 SGHRS, CDR2 YFSETQ. CDR3 length: 14 residues. V was clipped by 7 bases and J by 11 bases, with 22 bases between them. The CDR3 loop is CASGWGGAWDQQFF. CDR3 coding DNA: TGCGCCAGCGGCTGGGGGGGGGCGTGGGATCAGCAGTTCTTC.

Worth noting for this clonotype: Without the conserved terminal phenylalanine or tryptophan, this CDR3 likely stems from a read error. The chain recombines TRBV10-3 with TRBJ2-5; 9 bases match TRBD2. Germline V gives CDR1 ENHRY, CDR2 SYGVKD. The CDR3 contains 13 residues. CDR3: CAIRRREGEIQYL. The DNA for the CDR3 is TGTGCCATCAGGCGGCGGGAGGGGGAGATCCAGTACTTA.

CDR3 DNA: TGTGCCAGCAGTGTGGGCGCGGGGCCGCAGTATTTT. Protein sequence: CASSVGAGPQYF. The genes are TRBV6-5 and TRBJ2-3; weak D call: TRBD2 (6 bases). Trimming pared 5 bases from V and 10 bases from J, leaving 13 bases between. Germline lookup yields CDR1 MNHEY and CDR2 SVGAGI. The CDR3 totals 12 residues.

This clonotype was counted a single time. As the CDR3 is not closed by the conserved phenylalanine or tryptophan, this likely results from a read error. The V call is TRBV30, the J call TRBJ1-2; tentatively, D is TRBD1 (5 bases). The CDR3 is made up of 13 amino acids. CDR1 is GTSNPN, CDR2 SVGIG, per germline (reference sequence). Trimming left V 7 bases short and J 4 bases short, with 16 bases between. CDR3 sequence (DNA): TGTGCCTCCCCACGGGGACCCGGCTATGGCTACACCTTA. Its translation is CASPRGPGYGYTL.

This chain joins TRBV5-5 and TRBJ2-7; no clear D. CDR1 and CDR2 (germline): SGHKS, YYEKEE (reference sequence). The CDR3 loop spans 16 amino acids. The V and J ends lost 0 bases and 7 bases respectively, with 20 bases between them. CDR3 amino acids: CASSLAQTEVNYEQYF. Here the CDR3 DNA reads TGTGCCAGCAGCTTGGCACAGACCGAGGTGAACTATGAGCAGTACTTC.

Note on this clonotype: At one of its ends the junction is not consistent with the germline gene, which may arise from a read error. The chain uses TRBV5-6 and TRBJ2-3; no firm D call. CDR3 length: 14 amino acids. Germline loops: CDR1 SGHDT, CDR2 YYEEEE. This CDR3 is CSSSLSGNTDTQYF. DNA of the CDR3: TGTTCCAGCAGCTTGTCCGGTAACACAGATACGCAATATTTT.

Notes on this clonotype: One end of the junction is discordant with germline, which a read error may explain. The chain carries TRBV5-5 and TRBJ2-2; possibly TRBD2 for D (7 bases). Germline V lookup: CDR1 SGHKS, CDR2 YYEKEE (reference sequence). This CDR3 has 14 amino acids. As DNA, the CDR3 is TGTGCCAGCGGCTTGGGCGGCGGGGGCGAGGAGCTGTTTTTT. Amino acids: CASGLGGGGEELFF.

As concerns this clonotype: The final CDR3 position lacks the conserved phenylalanine or tryptophan, pointing to a likely read error. Because the CDR3's place on the DNA is in doubt, the DNA is left out and the CDR3 is given as listed by TCRdb. Here the CDR3 reads CASSLRTATNTREPFI. This sequence joins TRBV11-2 and TRBJ2-2; the listed D gene, TRBD1, was not tested against the DNA. The CDR3 is 16 residues long, counting both termini. Germline-derived CDR1 and CDR2 are SGHAT and FQNNGV.